These T cell receptor beta chains were read from a single sample in a study of OX40 agonist ivuxolimab in advanced cancers. TCRdb keeps only in-frame clones here, not all; method: immunoSEQ multiplex PCR. The sample holds tens of thousands of clones, roughly nine tenths seen once. Sequences were derived from CD4+ or CD8+ T cells sorted from blood, sampled in a trial of the OX40 agonist ivuxolimab. These receptors were obtained from an adult with an advanced solid tumor such as melanoma, head and neck, liver or kidney cancer. CDR3s include the opening cysteine and the closing phenylalanine or tryptophan. A D gene is named only where the DNA matches it firmly. Clone size, where shown, is once, few, many, or a class for clones that have expanded.

clone size	V gene	D gene	J gene	CDR3 DNA	CDR3 protein
NA	TRBV11-2	NA	TRBJ2-5	TGTGCCAGCAGCTTAGTAGGGGCCTACAATTGGAAGGAGACCCAGTACTTC	CASSLVGAYNWKETQYF
NA	TRBV6-5	NA	TRBJ1-2	TGTGCCAGCATTACAGGGTCCTATGGCTACACCTTC	CASITGSYGYTF
NA	TRBV30	TRBD1	TRBJ1-2	TGTGCCTGGAGTGCAGGGACAGGGAATGGCTACACCTTC	CAWSAGTGNGYTF
NA	TRBV7-9	TRBD1	TRBJ1-4	TGTGCCAGCAGCCCCCGGACTCATACAGGGGGTGATGAAAAACTGTTTTTT	CASSPRTHTGGDEKLFF
NA	TRBV13	NA	TRBJ2-1	TGTGCCAGCAGCTTAGGAGCGGAGCCCTACAATGAGCAGTTCTTC	CASSLGAEPYNEQFF
NA	TRBV7-9	NA	TRBJ1-1	TGTGCCAGCAGCCCCGGGGGCTCAGGGGCTAACACTGAAGCTTTCTTT	CASSPGGSGANTEAFF
NA	TRBV7-2	TRBD2	TRBJ2-6	TGTGCCAGCAGCTTCTTTGCAGAGCTAGCGGAGGCCAAAGGCGTCCTGACTTTC	CASSFFAELAEAKGVLTF
few	TRBV30	TRBD1	TRBJ1-5	TGTGCCTGGCTCTCCGGGACAGGGAATCAGCCCCAGCATTTT	CAWLSGTGNQPQHF
NA	TRBV27	NA	TRBJ1-2	TGTGCCAGCAGTCCGACAGCTTCTTATGGCTACACCTTC	CASSPTASYGYTF
once	TRBV29-1	NA	TRBJ2-1	TGCAGCGTTGATGGGGGTAATGAGCAGTTCTTC	CSVDGGNEQFF
NA	TRBV5-1	NA	TRBJ2-1	TGCGCCAGCAGCTTTACCTACAATGAGCAGTTCTTC	CASSFTYNEQFF
few	TRBV11-2	NA	TRBJ2-5	TGTGCCAGCAGTCAGGAAGTGGGTCGTAAAATCACTCAAGAGACCCAGTACTTC	CASSQEVGRKITQETQYF
NA	TRBV6-5	NA	TRBJ2-5	TGTGCCAGCAGGACAACAGGGCCGGAGACCCAGTACTTC	CASRTTGPETQYF
NA	TRBV5-4	TRBD1	TRBJ1-1	TGTGCCAGCAGCGTTTACGGGACAGGGGCTGAAGCTTTCTTT	CASSVYGTGAEAFF
once	TRBV6-5	NA	TRBJ2-2	TGTGCCAGCAGTTACGGGCAGGGAGGCACCGGGGAGCTGTTTTTT	CASSYGQGGTGELFF
NA	TRBV6-5	NA	TRBJ2-3	TGTGCCAGCAGTTACCGGGGGGCCGACTCCACAGATACGCAGTATTTT	CASSYRGADSTDTQYF
NA	TRBV4-1	NA	TRBJ2-5	TGCGCCAGCAGCCAAGAAGGGACGCAGAGAGAGACCCAGTACTTC	CASSQEGTQRETQYF